This T cell receptor beta chain was documented in a study of human T cells and chemical hapten exposure. Via MiXCR, TCRdb re-called the RACE reads, giving one row per CDR3 protein. The sample has 130,000 or so distinct CDR3 sequences, about 11% seen once. The time point denotes: patch test 3, about 24 weeks after DPC sensitization. This sample's treatment: therapeutic diphenylcyclopropenone sensitization with weekly scalp DPC. This clonotype has at least ten counts. The receptor comes from a woman in her forties or fifties with alopecia areata. Some clones in this sample may be carry-over from other donors' samples. The sample in question was whole blood, obtained in connection with sensitization to the hapten diphenylcyclopropenone (DPC).

CDR3 sequence reads: CASSPRQGEGRRQYF. The DNA of the CDR3 is TGTGCCAGCAGCCCTCGACAGGGGGAAGGTAGGAGGCAGTACTTC. The rearrangement links TRBV6-5 to TRBJ2-7, with 9 nucleotides matching TRBD1. The CDR3 loop spans 15 amino acids. V dropped 6 bases and J dropped 9; count of bases not matched to a gene: 15. Germline V gene sequence: CDR1 MNHEY, CDR2 SVGAGI.